These T cell receptor beta chains were read from a single sample in a study of shared clonotypes between healthy human individuals. Data came from immunoSEQ multiplex PCR; TCRdb stores just in-frame clones and leaves some out. The sample lists 2 million to 2.5 million clones; under 97% were seen once. The sample comprised naive CD4+ T cells sorted from blood. These receptors originate from a man between 18 and 29 years old in good health. The CDR3 runs from the conserved cysteine through the conserved F or W.

J	V	CDR3
TRBJ2-7	TRBV30	CAWSPDRTSGISYEQYF
TRBJ2-7	TRBV7-7	CASSLVGRYDEQYF
TRBJ1-5	TRBV2	CASRDQPGQTNQPQHF
TRBJ2-5	TRBV5-1	CASKGLAGDLQETQYF
TRBJ2-3	TRBV10-1	CASSESWGLGSSTDTQYF
TRBJ2-1	TRBV9	CASSVVDYNEQFF
TRBJ2-1	TRBV5-1	CASSLGTGVVIAGNVYNEQFF
TRBJ1-4	TRBV30	CAWSGSLNEKLFF
TRBJ1-4	TRBV5-6	CASSLAGPLNEKLFF
TRBJ2-7	TRBV13	CASSHRGHEQYF
TRBJ2-5	TRBV7-3	CASSLVQGETQYF
TRBJ2-7	TRBV7-9	CASSRTATAYEQYF
TRBJ1-3	TRBV7-2	CASSLGWGSGNTIYF
TRBJ2-7	TRBV4-1	CASSQDRTGLDEQYF
TRBJ2-1	TRBV18	CASSPPMHNEQFF
TRBJ1-3	TRBV19	CASTWDVGNTIYF
TRBJ2-3	TRBV25-1	CASSPQASTGRGDTQYF
TRBJ1-6	TRBV10-2	CASSVRTVGGRNSPLHF
TRBJ1-3	TRBV19	CASSIGGSMPGNTIYF
TRBJ1-1	TRBV20-1	CSASTAFF
TRBJ2-5	TRBV7-9	CASSPPLRVLRGTQYF
TRBJ2-7	TRBV30	CAWSIGGGGSYEQYF
TRBJ2-7	TRBV21-1	CASSKQQGTYEQYF
TRBJ1-2	TRBV27	CASALTRALAPYGYTF
TRBJ1-4	TRBV5-1	CASSDNTGLLGEKLFF
TRBJ2-7	TRBV28	CASMGAGATYEQYF
TRBJ2-2	TRBV7-9	CASRASGADTGELFF
TRBJ2-2	TRBV18	CASSPRTSATGELFF
TRBJ1-1	TRBV29-1	CSVEGPAGMGNTEAFF
TRBJ2-7	TRBV21-1	CASILLEGQGAYEQYF
TRBJ2-2	TRBV5-1	CASSLLQDGTGELFF
TRBJ1-1	TRBV4-3	CASSSSGNTEAFF
TRBJ2-4	TRBV7-3	CASSSPQANIQYF
TRBJ2-5	TRBV10-1	CASSEGPSVGETQYF
TRBJ2-3	TRBV6-6	CASRRLADSTDTQYF
TRBJ1-6	TRBV2	CAIQGWESSYNSPLHF
TRBJ2-2	TRBV7-8	CASSRDLGTGELFF
TRBJ2-3	TRBV5-1	CASSFGLAGDTQYF